The 4 T cell receptor beta chains reported below all come from one sample, sequenced in a study of spatial heterogeneity in lung cancer. The time point: blood at routine non-recurrence follow-up after resection. TCRdb redid the calling of the 5' RACE reads with MiXCR, one entry per CDR3 protein. The table includes over 70,000 distinct CDR3 sequences, around 8.9% detected once. Sequencing was performed on PBMCs, taken at follow-up. The receptor set was obtained from a female donor with early-stage non-small cell lung cancer.

This clonotype was recorded at least ten times. V gene TRBV15 combines with J gene TRBJ2-6; D call uncertain. This CDR3 contains 13 residues. Trimming removed 9 bases from V and 0 bases from J, with 6 bases in between. CDR1 LNHNV and CDR2 YYDKDF come from the germline V gene (reference sequence). The CDR3: CATGNSGANVLTF. DNA of the CDR3: TGTGCCACTGGAAACTCTGGGGCCAACGTCCTGACTTTC.

This clonotype was detected ten times or more. CDR3 region: CASTVRGLAERTGELFF. The CDR3 region has the DNA TGTGCCAGCACCGTACGGGGACTAGCGGAGCGAACCGGGGAGCTGTTTTTT. The V call is TRBV28, the J call TRBJ2-2, with TRBD2 matching over 11 bases. Trimming at V came to 7 bases and at J to 5 bases, leaving 12 bases not matched to a gene. Germline values: CDR1 MDHEN, CDR2 SYDVKM. The CDR3 totals 17 residues.

The rearrangement uses TRBV20-1 and TRBJ2-7; tentatively, D is TRBD1 (7 bases). V gave up 5 bases and J gave up 1 base, with 21 bases separating them. The CDR3 length is 16 residues. From germline, CDR1 is DFQATT and CDR2 SNEGSKA (reference sequence). In DNA, the CDR3 is TGCAGTGCTCCCTCCCTTAGGCAGGGGGGTTCCTACGAGCAGTACTTC. Translated, it gives CSAPSLRQGGSYEQYF.

In its sample, this clonotype was seen many times. This sequence joins TRBV19 and TRBJ2-7; D is possibly TRBD1 (5 bases). The CDR3 covers 13 residues. Trimming stripped 3 bases from V and 3 bases from J, with 9 bases between. Germline-derived CDR1 and CDR2 are LNHDA and SQIVND (reference sequence). DNA of the CDR3: TGTGCCAGTAGTATCGGACACCGCTACGAGCAGTACTTC. Translation: CASSIGHRYEQYF.